The source of this T cell receptor (beta chain) is a study of blood T cell repertoires in COVID-19. Study-wide context: Samples of COVID-19 (acute and convalescent) were obtained from the United States, Italy and Spain.

Germline V CDR1 and CDR2: MGHDK, SYGVNS. The CDR3 consists of 15 residues. V was pared by 3 bases and J by 2 bases, with 14 bases between. This clone was seen just once. Per the study methods: Reference gene primer amplification gave nucleated cell count estimates. Profiling relied on immunoSEQ multiplex PCR, and the TCRdb table lists in-frame clones only, not all of them. The DNA was the basis for D and trimming; V, J and clone size are from that table. In the table there are 35,000 or so clones, approximately 90% of which are singletons. The sample taken for sequencing was peripheral blood. The sequence was obtained from a human donor in a cohort sampled during active COVID-19. The genes are TRBV25-1 and TRBJ2-7; D perhaps matches TRBD1 (6 bases). CDR3 loop: CASSDGTLRAYEQYF. DNA of the CDR3: TGTGCCAGCAGTGACGGGACATTGCGGGCCTACGAGCAGTACTTC.